Shown below are 32 T cell receptor beta chains from a single sample sequenced in a study of early T cells in non-severe SARS-CoV-2 infection. TCRdb independently ran MiXCR on the 5' RACE reads; one entry per CDR3 protein. This repertoire shows roughly 61,000 distinct CDR3 sequences, about a tenth found once; its top ten account for 1.7%. The material sequenced was whole blood. The receptors originated from an adult who was a healthcare worker with PCR-confirmed SARS-CoV-2 infection or an uninfected control (not recorded which).

This clonotype was counted ten times or more. The chain couples TRBV2 to TRBJ2-3; D is perhaps TRBD1 or TRBD2 (5 bases each). The V and J ends lost 8 bases and 5 bases respectively, with 14 bases between them. The CDR3 is made up of 13 amino acids. CDR1 SNHLY and CDR2 FYNNEI come from the germline V gene. The CDR3 DNA is TGTGCCAGCCACCGGGACCCACGAGATACGCAGTATTTT. This sequence encodes CASHRDPRDTQYF.

The chain carries TRBV7-9 and TRBJ2-3, with 13 bases that match TRBD2. Trimming at V came to 4 bases and at J to 9 bases, leaving 13 bases not matched to a gene. This CDR3 contains 17 residues. Germline CDR1 and CDR2: SEHNR and FQNEAQ (reference sequence). In nucleotides, the CDR3 is TGTGCCAGCAGCTCCAAAATTCGACTAGCGGGGGGACGAACGCAGTATTTT. Its translation: CASSSKIRLAGGRTQYF.

This clonotype was seen a few times. The V gene is TRBV5-1, the J gene TRBJ2-1, with 12 bases identical to TRBD2. The V segment lost 0 bases and the J segment 5 bases; nucleotides outside the gene matches: 12. CDR3 length: 19 amino acids. Looked up from germline, CDR1 is SGHRS and CDR2 is YFSETQ. The CDR3 bases are TGCGCCAGCAGCTTGGCTGTAAAGCGGACTAGCGGGATTGACAATGAGCAGTTCTTC. Translation: CASSLAVKRTSGIDNEQFF. Looking up the rest from reference TRBV5-1 and TRBJ2-1 gives the full variable domain: KAGVTQTPRYLIKTRGQQVTLSCSPISGHRSVSWYQQTPGQGLQFLFEYFSETQRNKGNFPGRFSGRQFSNSRSEMNVSTLELGDSALYLCASSLAVKRTSGIDNEQFFGPGTRLTVL.

The chain is built from TRBV29-1 and TRBJ1-2; the match to TRBD1 covers 9 bases. Unmatched junction bases numbered 12, after V lost 5 bases and J lost 2 bases. CDR1 and CDR2 from the germline V gene are SQVTM and ANQGSEA. This CDR3 has 16 residues. CDR3 residues: CSVKNPGQGLNYGYTF. The CDR3, as DNA: TGCAGCGTTAAAAATCCGGGACAGGGCCTAAACTATGGCTACACCTTC. The whole variable domain, remainder taken from reference TRBV29-1 and TRBJ1-2, is SAVISQKPSRDICQRGTSLTIQCQVDSQVTMMFWYRQQPGQSLTLIATANQGSEATYESGFVIDKFPISRPNLTFSTLTVSNMSPEDSSIYLCSVKNPGQGLNYGYTFGSGTRLTVV.

This clonotype was recorded a few times. The V call is TRBV30, the J call TRBJ2-7; the D gene is possibly TRBD1 (5 bases). This CDR3 has 11 residues. From germline, CDR1 is GTSNPN and CDR2 SVGIG (reference sequence). Trimming took 5 bases from V and 3 from J, leaving 8 bases between them. CDR3 sequence reads: CAWSTVYEQYF. The CDR3 DNA is TGTGCCTGGTCGACAGTCTACGAGCAGTACTTC.

The chain employs TRBV5-8 and TRBJ1-2, with a weak D call TRBD1 (5 bases). V lost 6 bases and J lost 6, with 12 bases in between. Germline lookup yields CDR1 SGHTS and CDR2 YDEGEE. The CDR3 covers 12 residues. Here the CDR3 DNA reads TGTGCCAGCACCTGGTCCAGGGATGGCTACACCTTC. Protein: CASTWSRDGYTF.

This chain connects TRBV25-1 to TRBJ2-5, with TRBD2 matching over 8 bases. CDR1 and CDR2 (germline): MGHDK, SYGVNS. Germline trimming cut 6 bases from V and 2 bases from J; bases unmatched to any gene: 11. The CDR3 spans 16 residues. The CDR3 nucleotides read TGTGCCAGCAGCCTCCCGGGACTAGTGGGGCAAGAGACCCAGTACTTC. Amino acids: CASSLPGLVGQETQYF.

The sample holds many counts of this clonotype. The V call is TRBV7-8, the J call TRBJ2-3; D gene ambiguous. The CDR3 sequence is 13 residues long. The V end lost 2 bases, the J end lost 6 bases, and 9 bases lay between the germline ends. Germline CDR1 and CDR2: SGHVS and FQNEAQ. In nucleotides, the CDR3 is TGTGCCAGCAGCTTAAGGATAGGGGATACGCAGTATTTT. This gives the protein CASSLRIGDTQYF.

The rearrangement uses TRBV13 and TRBJ2-2, with 7 nucleotides matching TRBD1. The CDR3 extends over 14 amino acids. V shed 11 bases, J shed 3 bases, and the junction held 9 bases outside the gene matches. In germline, CDR1 is PRHDT, CDR2 FYEKMQ (reference sequence). The CDR3 DNA follows: TGTGCCGGCAACGACAGGGCGTACACCGGGGAGCTGTTTTTT. Protein: CAGNDRAYTGELFF.

This clonotype was observed many times. In nucleotides, the CDR3 is TGTGCCAGCAGCTTATCAGCCCCCGAGCAGTACTTC. Translated, it gives CASSLSAPEQYF. The chain employs TRBV11-2 and TRBJ2-7; D is unclear. The CDR3 length is 12 residues. Germline CDR1 is SGHAT and CDR2 is FQNNGV. With 2 bases removed from V and 6 bases from J, the gap between germline ends came to 8 bases.

The chain recombines TRBV29-1 with TRBJ2-2, with D possibly matching TRBD1 (6 bases). The CDR3 loop spans 14 amino acids. Germline values: CDR1 SQVTM, CDR2 ANQGSEA. The V and J ends lost 5 bases and 4 bases respectively, with 14 bases between them. The CDR3 DNA follows: TGCAGCGTTACAGGGCTTGTTGGCACCGGGGAGCTGTTTTTT. As protein: CSVTGLVGTGELFF.

V usage is TRBV9 and J usage is TRBJ2-4, with 7 bases that match TRBD1. The CDR3 runs to 16 residues. CDR1 is SGDLS and CDR2 is YYNGEE in the germline V gene. The V and J ends lost 4 bases and 0 bases, in that order; junction bases with no gene match: 7. The CDR3 spells CASSPTGQRAKNIQYF. CDR3 nucleotide sequence: TGTGCCAGCAGCCCGACGGGACAGAGAGCCAAAAACATTCAGTACTTC.

In its sample, this clonotype was seen a few times. The chain is built from TRBV6-2 or TRBV6-3 and TRBJ2-3; D perhaps matches TRBD2 (6 bases). Germline V gives CDR1 MNHEY, CDR2 SVGEGT. Trimming stripped 2 bases from V and 11 bases from J, with 17 bases between. CDR3 length: 14 residues. This chain's CDR3 is CASSYAGRRVGQYF. The CDR3 coding sequence is TGTGCCAGCAGTTACGCGGGACGCAGAGTAGGGCAGTATTTT.

The chain has TRBV29-1 and TRBJ1-2; weak D call: TRBD1 (5 bases). This CDR3 contains 10 residues. Germline V gene sequence: CDR1 SQVTM, CDR2 ANQGSEA. The ends were cut back, 0 bases at V and 11 bases at J, with 7 bases in the middle. The DNA of the CDR3 is TGCAGCGTTGAAGACAGGGAATACACCTTC. It yields the protein CSVEDREYTF. The entire variable domain, with the rest obtained from reference TRBV29-1 and TRBJ1-2, is as follows: SAVISQKPSRDICQRGTSLTIQCQVDSQVTMMFWYRQQPGQSLTLIATANQGSEATYESGFVIDKFPISRPNLTFSTLTVSNMSPEDSSIYLCSVEDREYTFGSGTRLTVV.

V and J are TRBV7-9 and TRBJ2-3; tentative D call: TRBD2 (5 bases). This CDR3 has 14 residues. From germline, CDR1 is SEHNR and CDR2 FQNEAQ (reference sequence). V was trimmed by 3 bases and J by 6 bases, leaving 13 bases between them. The CDR3 is CASSLSSVSDTQYF. Written as DNA, the CDR3 is TGTGCCAGCAGCTTGAGTAGCGTGTCGGATACGCAGTATTTT. Full variable domain (remainder filled in from reference TRBV7-9 and TRBJ2-3): DTGVSQNPRHKITKRGQNVTFRCDPISEHNRLYWYRQTLGQGPEFLTYFQNEAQLEKSRLLSDRFSAERPKGSFSTLEIQRTEQGDSAMYLCASSLSSVSDTQYFGPGTRLTVL.

This clonotype occurred many times. The chain carries TRBV11-2 and TRBJ2-1; the match to TRBD1 covers 7 bases. CDR3 length: 15 residues. Trimming took 5 bases from V and 4 from J; bases not matched to a gene: 8. Germline CDR1 and CDR2: SGHAT and FQNNGV. This CDR3 reads CASSRRTGSYNEQFF. The CDR3 DNA sequence: TGTGCCAGCAGCCGACGGACAGGCTCGTACAATGAGCAGTTCTTC.

The rearrangement uses TRBV30 and TRBJ1-2; TRBD1 is a possible D gene (5 bases). The CDR3 runs 16 residues. The V and J ends lost 0 bases and 5 bases respectively, with 19 bases between them. The germline V gene encodes CDR1 GTSNPN and CDR2 SVGIG (reference sequence). The CDR3 DNA is TGTGCCTGGAGTGTAGGCAACCCGGAGGGGAGGTATGGCTACACCTTC. Its translation: CAWSVGNPEGRYGYTF.

V usage is TRBV12-3 or TRBV12-4 and J usage is TRBJ2-3; D possibly corresponds to TRBD2 (6 bases). The CDR3 covers 16 residues. V was cut by 6 bases and J by 4 bases, with 20 bases left in between. The CDR3 nucleotides read TGTGCCAGCAGCCCCGGTGGAGGGCGAACGGCAGATACGCAGTATTTT. It codes for CASSPGGGRTADTQYF.

This sequence joins TRBV20-1 and TRBJ1-3, with unresolved D. With 3 bases removed from V and 12 bases from J, the gap between germline ends came to 12 bases. CDR1 and CDR2 (germline): DFQATT, SNEGSKA (reference sequence). This CDR3 contains 11 residues. The CDR3 protein is CSASAGGVIYF. Here the CDR3 DNA reads TGCAGTGCTAGTGCAGGCGGAGTCATATATTTT.

This clonotype was seen only a few times. V usage is TRBV4-3 and J usage is TRBJ1-1; weak D call: TRBD1 (5 bases). Trimming cost V 10 bases and J 5 bases, with 17 bases left between them. Germline V lookup: CDR1 LGHNA, CDR2 YSLEER. The CDR3 runs to 13 residues. CDR3 DNA: TGCGCCACTGCGCGGGGCGTAAGGACTGAAGCTTTCTTT. Amino acid sequence: CATARGVRTEAFF.

This clonotype was detected only a few times. DNA of the CDR3: TGTGCCAGCCGGGACAGGGCCTACAATGAGCAGTTCTTC. It yields the protein CASRDRAYNEQFF. The chain links TRBV7-9 to TRBJ2-1; 9 bases match TRBD1. CDR1 is SEHNR and CDR2 is FQNEAQ in the germline V gene (reference sequence). This CDR3 region has 13 residues. V shed 8 bases, J shed 2 bases, and the junction held 1 base outside the gene matches. The entire variable domain, with the rest obtained from reference TRBV7-9 and TRBJ2-1, is as follows: DTGVSQNPRHKITKRGQNVTFRCDPISEHNRLYWYRQTLGQGPEFLTYFQNEAQLEKSRLLSDRFSAERPKGSFSTLEIQRTEQGDSAMYLCASRDRAYNEQFFGPGTRLTVL.

The chain carries TRBV9 and TRBJ2-3, with 8 nucleotides matching TRBD2. Germline CDR1 and CDR2: SGDLS and YYNGEE. The CDR3 sequence is 14 residues long. The junction had 5 bases not matched to a gene; V was cut back by 4 bases and J by 4 bases. CDR3 DNA: TGTGCCAGCAGCTCGACCGGGGGGGCAGATACGCAGTATTTT. Its protein product is CASSSTGGADTQYF.

The rearrangement links TRBV2 to TRBJ2-1, with D maybe TRBD1 (5 bases). Germline CDR1 is SNHLY and CDR2 is FYNNEI. This CDR3 comprises 13 residues. V was cut by 7 bases and J by 4 bases, with 11 bases left in between. The CDR3 DNA reads TGTGCCAGCACTTCGACAGATTACAATGAGCAGTTCTTC. It encodes CASTSTDYNEQFF.

The chain joins TRBV12-3 or TRBV12-4 to TRBJ1-5, with 7 bases matching TRBD1. Trimming cost V 0 bases and J 9 bases; bases outside gene matches: 8. This CDR3 is 15 amino acids long. The CDR3 coding sequence is TGTGCCAGCAGTTTAGCAGGGACAGAAGTCTCGCCCCAGCATTTT. It is translated as CASSLAGTEVSPQHF.

This clonotype was recorded many times. The chain has TRBV10-3 and TRBJ1-2, with 9 bases lining up with TRBD1. Germline CDR1 and CDR2: ENHRY and SYGVKD. The junction had 14 bases not matched to a gene; V was cut back by 2 bases and J by 4 bases. This CDR3 spans 18 amino acids. The CDR3, as DNA: TGTGCCATCAGTGAGCCGAGCAATCCCAACAGGGGGCCCTATGGCTACACCTTC. It codes for CAISEPSNPNRGPYGYTF.

The gene calls are TRBV12-3 or TRBV12-4 and TRBJ2-7; 8 bases are a match to TRBD2. Trimming cost V 6 bases and J 2 bases; bases outside gene matches: 3. The CDR3 is made up of 13 amino acids. The CDR3, as DNA: TGTGCCAGCAGCCCGACTAGCGCCTACGAGCAGTACTTC. Translated, it gives CASSPTSAYEQYF.

The gene calls are TRBV6-6 and TRBJ2-1; D gene ambiguous. CDR3 size: 15 residues. Per germline, CDR1 MNHNY and CDR2 SVGAGI (reference sequence). Trimming left V 0 bases short and J 4 bases short, with 10 bases between. The CDR3 reads CASSYSSAYYNEQFF. The CDR3 bases are TGTGCCAGCAGTTACTCGTCGGCCTATTACAATGAGCAGTTCTTC.

This clonotype has a handful of counts. The V and J genes are TRBV25-1 and TRBJ1-2, with 7 bases lining up with TRBD1. The CDR3 spans 11 residues. The J segment lost 9 bases and the V segment lost 6 bases, leaving 4 bases of the junction unmatched. The germline gives CDR1 MGHDK, CDR2 SYGVNS. In DNA form, the CDR3 reads TGTGCCAGCAGCCGGGACAGAAGCTACACCTTC. Amino acids: CASSRDRSYTF.

This clonotype was observed a few times. This sequence joins TRBV11-2 and TRBJ2-3; the match to TRBD2 covers 8 bases. Germline V gene lookup returns CDR1 SGHAT and CDR2 FQNNGV. The V segment lost 7 bases and the J segment 0 bases; nucleotides outside the gene matches: 9. The CDR3 loop spans 16 amino acids. This chain's CDR3 is CASTERLAPSTDTQYF. The CDR3 coding sequence is TGTGCCAGCACCGAACGACTAGCGCCTAGCACAGATACGCAGTATTTT.

This clonotype has only a few counts. The V gene is TRBV11-3, the J gene TRBJ1-1, with D uncertain. The germline V gene has CDR1 SGHNT and CDR2 YENEEA. The V and J ends lost 1 base and 2 bases respectively, with 8 bases between them. CDR3 length: 14 amino acids. CDR3 protein: CASSLGHPNTEAFF. CDR3 coding DNA: TGTGCCAGCAGCTTAGGGCACCCCAACACTGAAGCTTTCTTT.

There are a few counts of this clonotype. Since a much larger clone is just one base distant, this may be a read error. CDR3 nucleotide sequence: TGCGCCAGCAGCTTTTCTGGGGCCAACGTCCTGACTTTC. Its protein product is CASSFSGANVLTF. The J gene is TRBJ2-6, the V gene TRBV5-1; D uncertain. The V and J ends lost 2 bases and 1 base respectively, with 1 base between them. The CDR3 runs to 13 residues. Germline values: CDR1 SGHRS, CDR2 YFSETQ.

V gene TRBV5-6 combines with J gene TRBJ1-6, with D tentatively TRBD1 (5 bases). Looked up from germline, CDR1 is SGHDT and CDR2 is YYEEEE. The CDR3 loop spans 14 amino acids. V was pared by 9 bases and J by 7 bases, with 17 bases between. The CDR3 nucleotides read TGTGCCACCTCAAGAAGGGGCTGGAATTCACCCCTCCACTTT. Its protein is CATSRRGWNSPLHF.